Listed below are T cell receptor beta chains from one sample, sequenced in a study of T-cell memory formation after mild COVID-19. TCRdb itself ran the 5' RACE reads through MiXCR, one entry per CDR3 protein. The table has over 350,000 distinct CDR3 sequences, 20% to 25% seen once. Sequenced material: PBMCs or a T cell subset sorted from them (not recorded which). The receptors come from an adult woman who had mild COVID-19 (a few samples of this study predate the infection). Cell type and time point are not known. CDR3s include the opening cysteine and the closing phenylalanine or tryptophan. Each record gives: D gene, clone size, V gene, J gene, CDR3 protein, CDR3 DNA. D genes are given only for firm matches. A clone size is listed for some rows: how often the clone was seen (once, few, many), or a class if it is expanded.

d_gene: TRBD2; abundance: few; v_gene: TRBV5-1; j_gene: TRBJ2-1; CDR3aa: CASSLWLAGAAKAYNEQFF; CDR3nt: TGCGCCAGCAGCTTGTGGCTAGCGGGGGCCGCTAAGGCCTACAATGAGCAGTTCTTC
d_gene: TRBD1; abundance: many; v_gene: TRBV7-3; j_gene: TRBJ2-7; CDR3aa: CASSLIGWTRDRGGMEQYF; CDR3nt: TGTGCCAGCAGCTTAATCGGTTGGACCCGGGACAGGGGAGGCATGGAGCAGTACTTC
d_gene: -; abundance: -; v_gene: TRBV5-1; j_gene: TRBJ2-1; CDR3aa: CASSSPPGGPIYNEQFF; CDR3nt: TGCGCCAGCAGCTCTCCGCCCGGGGGGCCAATCTACAATGAGCAGTTCTTC
d_gene: -; abundance: -; v_gene: TRBV20-1; j_gene: TRBJ1-2; CDR3aa: CSASVLRGAQYGYTF; CDR3nt: TGCAGTGCTAGTGTTCTTCGGGGGGCGCAGTACGGCTACACCTTC
d_gene: -; abundance: -; v_gene: TRBV18; j_gene: TRBJ1-1; CDR3aa: CASSPLLAPEAFF; CDR3nt: TGTGCCAGCTCACCACTATTGGCACCGGAAGCTTTCTTT
d_gene: -; abundance: few; v_gene: TRBV4-2; j_gene: TRBJ2-1; CDR3aa: CASSQDFLASNEQFF; CDR3nt: TGTGCCAGCAGCCAAGATTTCCTAGCTTCCAATGAGCAGTTCTTC
d_gene: -; abundance: few; v_gene: TRBV20-1; j_gene: TRBJ2-7; CDR3aa: CSASNSNRAGDEQYF; CDR3nt: TGCAGTGCTTCGAACTCCAACAGGGCCGGGGACGAGCAGTACTTC
d_gene: -; abundance: -; v_gene: TRBV11-2; j_gene: TRBJ1-1; CDR3aa: CASSLGSLRSTRGFGTEAFF; CDR3nt: TGTGCCAGCAGCTTAGGGAGCCTTCGTAGTACGCGGGGTTTTGGCACTGAAGCTTTCTTT
d_gene: -; abundance: -; v_gene: TRBV18; j_gene: TRBJ2-5; CDR3aa: CASSPVDEGGQETQYF; CDR3nt: TGTGCCAGCTCACCAGTCGATGAGGGGGGGCAAGAGACCCAGTACTTC
d_gene: -; abundance: few; v_gene: TRBV27; j_gene: TRBJ2-7; CDR3aa: CASSLYRSYEQYF; CDR3nt: TGTGCCAGCAGTTTATACAGATCCTACGAGCAGTACTTC
d_gene: -; abundance: many; v_gene: TRBV12-3/TRBV12-4; j_gene: TRBJ2-5; CDR3aa: CASSLRGDRETQYF; CDR3nt: TGTGCCAGCAGTTTACGGGGCGACCGAGAGACCCAGTACTTC
d_gene: TRBD2; abundance: -; v_gene: TRBV19; j_gene: TRBJ2-7; CDR3aa: CSSGASYEQYF; CDR3nt: TGTTCTAGCGGAGCCTCCTACGAGCAGTACTTC